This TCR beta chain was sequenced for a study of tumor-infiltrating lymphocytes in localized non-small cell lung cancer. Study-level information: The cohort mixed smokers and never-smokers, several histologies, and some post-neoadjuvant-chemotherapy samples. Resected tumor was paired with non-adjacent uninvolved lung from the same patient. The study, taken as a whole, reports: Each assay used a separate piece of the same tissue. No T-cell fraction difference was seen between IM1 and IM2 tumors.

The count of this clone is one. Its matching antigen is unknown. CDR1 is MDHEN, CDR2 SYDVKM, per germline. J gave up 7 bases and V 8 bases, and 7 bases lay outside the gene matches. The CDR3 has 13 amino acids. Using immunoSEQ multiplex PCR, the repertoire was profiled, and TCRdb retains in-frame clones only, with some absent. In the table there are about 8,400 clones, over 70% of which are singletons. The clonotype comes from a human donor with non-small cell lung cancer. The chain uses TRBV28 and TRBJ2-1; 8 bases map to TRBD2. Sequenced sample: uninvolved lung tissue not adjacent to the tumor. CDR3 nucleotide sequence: TGTGCCAGCGCCGGGACTAGTCGTAATGAGCAGTTCTTC. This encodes CASAGTSRNEQFF.